The source of this T cell receptor beta chain is a study of T cell repertoires in cytomegalovirus infection. In germline, CDR1 is SNHLY, CDR2 FYNNEI. With V trimmed by 11 bases and J by 3 bases, 10 bases remained unmatched. This CDR3 region has 15 residues. The table lists this clonotype with a few counts. Using its own MiXCR run on the reads, TCRdb lists one record per CDR3 protein. The sample lists some 170,000 distinct CDR3 sequences; about 15% were seen once. The TCR sequence derives from a human donor in good health (CMV status not recorded). Some clones in this sample may be carry-over from other donors' samples. The specimen sequenced was CD8+ T cells from PBMCs. The rearrangement links TRBV2 to TRBJ2-3; 11 bases agree with TRBD2. CDR3 protein: CAVKRGTSGTDTQYF. CDR3 DNA: TGTGCCGTAAAGAGGGGGACTAGCGGTACAGATACGCAGTATTTT.